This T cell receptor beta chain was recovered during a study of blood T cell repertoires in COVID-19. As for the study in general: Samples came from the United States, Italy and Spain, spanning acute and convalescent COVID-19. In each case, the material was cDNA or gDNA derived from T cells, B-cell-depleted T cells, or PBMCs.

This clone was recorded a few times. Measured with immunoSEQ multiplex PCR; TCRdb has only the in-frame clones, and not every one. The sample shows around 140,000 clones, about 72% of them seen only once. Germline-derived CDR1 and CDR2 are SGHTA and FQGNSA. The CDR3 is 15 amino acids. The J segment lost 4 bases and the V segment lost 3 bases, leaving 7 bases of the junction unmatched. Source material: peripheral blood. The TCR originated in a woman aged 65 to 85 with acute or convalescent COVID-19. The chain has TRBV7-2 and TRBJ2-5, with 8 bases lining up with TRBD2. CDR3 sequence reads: CASSFSGDSRETQYF. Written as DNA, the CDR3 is TGTGCCAGCAGCTTTAGCGGGGACTCTCGAGAGACCCAGTACTTC.